Listed here is a single TCR beta chain. Antigen specificity is unknown. V was cut by 5 bases and J by 0 bases, with 11 bases left in between. The CDR3 has 14 residues. This entry comes from a study of T cell repertoires in cytomegalovirus infection. Study at large: Peptides in the study included HLA-C-restricted and HLA-B-restricted CMV epitopes. CMV infection together with matching HLA type was indicated by public TCR beta signatures. Whole-study findings and limits: CMV-specific TCR beta clonotypes restricted by HLA-C dominated the ex vivo response.

TCRdb reanalysed the reads using MiXCR and keeps one entry per CDR3 protein. Of a few hundred thousand distinct CDR3 sequences in the sample, about 40% were seen once. This specimen consisted of cultured PBMCs, obtained from culture after CMV antigen stimulation. The receptor comes from a human donor in good health (CMV status not recorded). Some clones in this sample may be carry-over from other donors' samples. The chain uses TRBV12-3 or TRBV12-4 and TRBJ2-7; D unresolved. DNA of the CDR3: TGTGCCAGCAGTACCTGGTGGGGCTCCTACGAGCAGTACTTC. Protein: CASSTWWGSYEQYF.